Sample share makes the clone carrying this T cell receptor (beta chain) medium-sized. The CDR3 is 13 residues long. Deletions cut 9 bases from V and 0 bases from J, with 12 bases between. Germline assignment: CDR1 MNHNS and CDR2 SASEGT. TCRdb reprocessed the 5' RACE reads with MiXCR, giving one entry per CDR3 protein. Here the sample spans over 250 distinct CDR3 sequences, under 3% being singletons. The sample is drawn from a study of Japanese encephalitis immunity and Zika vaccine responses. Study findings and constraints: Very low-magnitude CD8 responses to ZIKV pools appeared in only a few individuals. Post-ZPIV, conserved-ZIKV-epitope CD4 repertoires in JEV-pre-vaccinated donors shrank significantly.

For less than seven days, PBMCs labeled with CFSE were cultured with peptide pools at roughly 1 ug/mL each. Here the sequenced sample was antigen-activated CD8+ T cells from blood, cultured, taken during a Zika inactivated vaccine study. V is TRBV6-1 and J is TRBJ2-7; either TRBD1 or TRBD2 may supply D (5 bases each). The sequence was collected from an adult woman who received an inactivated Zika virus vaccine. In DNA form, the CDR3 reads TGTGCCAGTCCCGGGGCTTACTCCTACGAGCAGTACTTC. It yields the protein CASPGAYSYEQYF.